This T cell receptor beta chain is drawn from a study of blood T cell repertoires in COVID-19. Study overall: PBMCs, B-cell-depleted T cells, or T cells provided the cDNA or gDNA that made up the material.

In germline, CDR1 is SGHVS, CDR2 FQNEAQ. The CDR3 loop spans 14 amino acids. The junction had 2 bases not matched to a gene; V was cut back by 5 bases and J by 0 bases. The table came from immunoSEQ multiplex PCR; TCRdb's copy has only in-frame clones and leaves some out. Of some 350,000 clones listed, roughly 90% were seen once; the top ten hold almost 3%. Source material: PBMCs or T cells enriched from blood (not recorded which). The V and J genes are TRBV7-8 and TRBJ2-7; 9 nucleotides match TRBD2. The TCR originated in a woman in her twenties or thirties who had recovered from COVID-19. The CDR3 DNA sequence: TGTGCCAGCAGCCTTAGCGGGAGCTCCTACGAGCAGTACTTC. Translation: CASSLSGSSYEQYF.